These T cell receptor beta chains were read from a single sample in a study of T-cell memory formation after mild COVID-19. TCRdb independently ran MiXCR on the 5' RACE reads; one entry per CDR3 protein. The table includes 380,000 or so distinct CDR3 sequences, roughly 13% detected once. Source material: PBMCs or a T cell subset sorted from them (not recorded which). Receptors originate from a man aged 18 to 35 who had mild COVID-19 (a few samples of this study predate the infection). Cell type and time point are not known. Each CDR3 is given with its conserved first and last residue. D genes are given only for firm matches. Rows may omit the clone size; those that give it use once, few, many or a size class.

CDR3: CASSYSWTPVGGGEQFF
DNA: TGTGCCAGCAGTTACTCCTGGACGCCGGTGGGGGGAGGTGAGCAGTTCTTC
D: NA
J: TRBJ2-1
V: TRBV6-5
size: few

CDR3: CASSFQGEGNTEAFF
DNA: TGTGCCAGCAGCTTTCAAGGAGAAGGGAACACTGAAGCTTTCTTT
D: NA
J: TRBJ1-1
V: TRBV11-2
size: NA

CDR3: CSARFGGGAIDTQYF
DNA: TGCAGTGCCAGATTCGGCGGGGGGGCAATAGATACGCAGTATTTT
D: TRBD2
J: TRBJ2-3
V: TRBV20-1
size: NA

CDR3: CSARDLGLGRPQHF
DNA: TGCAGTGCTAGAGATCTCGGCCTCGGGAGGCCCCAGCATTTT
D: NA
J: TRBJ1-5
V: TRBV20-1
size: many

CDR3: CASRNPGTHSELFF
DNA: TGTGCCAGCAGAAATCCCGGGACACATAGCGAGCTGTTTTTT
D: NA
J: TRBJ2-2
V: TRBV6-2/TRBV6-3
size: few

CDR3: CASRSIRVGFVYEQFF
DNA: TGTGCCAGCAGGAGTATCCGGGTGGGTTTCGTATATGAGCAGTTCTTC
D: NA
J: TRBJ2-1
V: TRBV6-5
size: NA

CDR3: CASLLGTGGTNEKLFF
DNA: TGTGCCAGCCTTCTCGGGACAGGGGGCACTAATGAAAAACTGTTTTTT
D: TRBD1
J: TRBJ1-4
V: TRBV7-9
size: few

CDR3: CASSMARGTDTQYF
DNA: TGTGCCAGTAGTATGGCCAGGGGAACAGATACGCAGTATTTT
D: NA
J: TRBJ2-3
V: TRBV19
size: NA

CDR3: CASAETQYF
DNA: TGCGCCAGCGCGGAGACCCAGTACTTC
D: NA
J: TRBJ2-5
V: TRBV2
size: NA

CDR3: CASFGGDYNEQFF
DNA: TGTGCCAGCTTTGGGGGGGACTACAATGAGCAGTTCTTC
D: TRBD2
J: TRBJ2-1
V: TRBV28
size: NA

CDR3: CSASDRGLYNSPLHF
DNA: TGCAGTGCTAGTGACAGGGGGCTCTATAATTCACCCCTCCACTTT
D: TRBD1
J: TRBJ1-6
V: TRBV20-1
size: few

CDR3: CAISPGGLQETQYF
DNA: TGTGCCATCAGTCCAGGGGGCCTCCAAGAGACCCAGTACTTC
D: TRBD1
J: TRBJ2-5
V: TRBV10-3
size: few

CDR3: CASSHLGGRGQDSPLHF
DNA: TGTGCCAGCAGCCATTTAGGCGGCAGGGGGCAAGATTCACCCCTCCACTTT
D: TRBD1
J: TRBJ1-6
V: TRBV7-9
size: NA

CDR3: CASRQVLTDTQYF
DNA: TGTGCCAGCAGACAGGTCCTCACAGATACGCAGTATTTT
D: NA
J: TRBJ2-3
V: TRBV12-3/TRBV12-4
size: NA

CDR3: CASTPNNGELFF
DNA: TGTGCCAGCACTCCAAATAACGGGGAGCTGTTTTTT
D: NA
J: TRBJ2-2
V: TRBV6-5
size: many

CDR3: CSAVPEVAGELETQYF
DNA: TGCAGTGCTGTTCCCGAGGTAGCGGGGGAGTTGGAGACCCAGTACTTC
D: TRBD2
J: TRBJ2-5
V: TRBV20-1
size: NA

CDR3: CASRPAGALYNEQFF
DNA: TGTGCCAGCAGACCTGCAGGGGCCCTCTACAATGAGCAGTTCTTC
D: NA
J: TRBJ2-1
V: TRBV7-6
size: once

CDR3: CASSSTPGTGREQYF
DNA: TGCGCCAGCAGCAGTACACCCGGGACGGGGCGCGAGCAGTACTTC
D: NA
J: TRBJ2-7
V: TRBV5-1
size: many

CDR3: CAPAVNPCPGPGELFF
DNA: TGTGCCCCAGCAGTTAACCCCTGCCCGGGCCCCGGGGAGCTGTTTTTT
D: NA
J: TRBJ2-2
V: TRBV28
size: NA

CDR3: CASSAEYRLKTQYF
DNA: TGTGCCAGCAGCGCTGAATACCGGTTAAAGACCCAGTACTTC
D: NA
J: TRBJ2-5
V: TRBV11-2
size: few

CDR3: CASSLELRTEAFF
DNA: TGCGCCAGCAGCTTGGAGTTAAGGACTGAAGCTTTCTTT
D: NA
J: TRBJ1-1
V: TRBV5-1
size: NA

CDR3: CASSLVTGYSNQPQHF
DNA: TGTGCCAGCAGTTTAGTGACCGGTTATAGCAATCAGCCCCAGCATTTT
D: NA
J: TRBJ1-5
V: TRBV12-3/TRBV12-4
size: NA

CDR3: CASSLLLANEQFF
DNA: TGTGCCAGCAGCTTACTACTAGCCAATGAGCAGTTCTTC
D: NA
J: TRBJ2-1
V: TRBV7-3
size: NA

CDR3: CAGGTGELEQYF
DNA: TGTGCCGGGGGTACAGGGGAGCTCGAGCAGTACTTC
D: TRBD1
J: TRBJ2-7
V: TRBV6-6
size: NA

CDR3: CASSFSGGWTDTQYF
DNA: TGTGCCAGCAGCTTTAGCGGGGGGTGGACAGATACGCAGTATTTT
D: TRBD2
J: TRBJ2-3
V: TRBV7-3
size: few

CDR3: CASSFPDRGITEQFF
DNA: TGCGCCAGCAGCTTCCCGGACAGGGGAATAACTGAGCAGTTCTTC
D: TRBD1
J: TRBJ2-1
V: TRBV5-1
size: NA

CDR3: CASSLSANTGELFF
DNA: TGTGCCAGCAGTTTAAGTGCGAACACCGGGGAGCTGTTTTTT
D: NA
J: TRBJ2-2
V: TRBV5-1
size: many

CDR3: CSARRRVETQYF
DNA: TGCAGTGCTAGGCGGCGTGTAGAGACCCAGTACTTC
D: NA
J: TRBJ2-5
V: TRBV20-1
size: many

CDR3: CASEESSYNEQFF
DNA: TGTGCCAGTGAGGAGAGCTCCTACAATGAGCAGTTCTTC
D: NA
J: TRBJ2-1
V: TRBV11-2
size: many

CDR3: CSALDSVTYGYTF
DNA: TGCAGCGCCCTGGACAGTGTAACCTATGGCTACACCTTC
D: NA
J: TRBJ1-2
V: TRBV29-1
size: few

CDR3: CASSTSGQPQHF
DNA: TGTGCCAGCTCGACCTCGGGTCAGCCCCAGCATTTT
D: NA
J: TRBJ1-5
V: TRBV18
size: NA

CDR3: CASSLTYYRGAEAFF
DNA: TGTGCCAGCAGCCTCACATATTACAGGGGCGCTGAAGCTTTCTTT
D: TRBD1
J: TRBJ1-1
V: TRBV27
size: few

CDR3: CASSLPTGTSGGGTYNEQFF
DNA: TGTGCCAGCAGCCTGCCGACCGGGACTAGCGGGGGGGGCACCTACAATGAGCAGTTCTTC
D: TRBD2
J: TRBJ2-1
V: TRBV7-2
size: NA

CDR3: CASSQDTYGYTF
DNA: TGTGCCAGCAGCCAAGATACATATGGCTACACCTTC
D: NA
J: TRBJ1-2
V: TRBV4-2
size: NA

CDR3: CSARRTAYNSPLHF
DNA: TGCAGTGCTAGAAGGACAGCCTATAATTCACCCCTCCACTTT
D: NA
J: TRBJ1-6
V: TRBV20-1
size: once

CDR3: CSVDESGGAVNEQFF
DNA: TGCAGCGTTGACGAGAGCGGGGGGGCTGTCAATGAGCAGTTCTTC
D: TRBD2
J: TRBJ2-1
V: TRBV29-1
size: few

CDR3: CASSQAWDRVTYEQYF
DNA: TGCGCCAGCAGCCAAGCCTGGGACAGGGTGACCTACGAGCAGTACTTC
D: TRBD1
J: TRBJ2-7
V: TRBV4-3
size: NA

CDR3: CASSYSSYYEQYF
DNA: TGTGCCAGCAGTTACTCGAGTTACTACGAGCAGTACTTC
D: NA
J: TRBJ2-7
V: TRBV6-5
size: NA

CDR3: CASSSSYSGGTQQFF
DNA: TGTGCCAGCAGTTCATCCTACAGCGGGGGGACTCAGCAGTTCTTC
D: TRBD2
J: TRBJ2-1
V: TRBV6-5
size: NA

CDR3: CASGVGLAGETQYF
DNA: TGTGCCAGCGGCGTGGGACTAGCGGGGGAGACCCAGTACTTC
D: TRBD2
J: TRBJ2-5
V: TRBV7-2
size: few

CDR3: CASSLWGGIVNTEAFF
DNA: TGCGCCAGCAGCTTGTGGGGCGGAATAGTGAACACTGAAGCTTTCTTT
D: NA
J: TRBJ1-1
V: TRBV5-1
size: many

CDR3: CASRAQSSGANVLTF
DNA: TGTGCCAGCCGCGCTCAGAGCTCTGGGGCCAACGTCCTGACTTTC
D: NA
J: TRBJ2-6
V: TRBV19
size: NA

CDR3: CASSPVGDRITGELFF
DNA: TGTGCCAGCAGCCCGGTCGGTGACAGGATCACCGGGGAGCTGTTTTTT
D: NA
J: TRBJ2-2
V: TRBV11-3
size: NA

CDR3: CASSYTTEAFF
DNA: TGTGCCAGCTCGTATACCACTGAAGCTTTCTTT
D: NA
J: TRBJ1-1
V: TRBV27
size: NA

CDR3: CASSIGTVNTEAFF
DNA: TGTGCCAGCAGCATTGGGACAGTGAACACTGAAGCTTTCTTT
D: TRBD1
J: TRBJ1-1
V: TRBV7-9
size: NA

CDR3: CASSPQPGSPGQYF
DNA: TGTGCCAGCAGCCCTCAACCCGGCAGTCCGGGGCAGTACTTC
D: NA
J: TRBJ2-7
V: TRBV7-9
size: few

CDR3: CASSYRASPGPPQHF
DNA: TGTGCCAGCAGTTACCGTGCCTCCCCCGGGCCGCCCCAGCATTTT
D: NA
J: TRBJ1-5
V: TRBV6-5
size: few

CDR3: CASSDSGGWGTGELFF
DNA: TGTGCCAGCAGTGACTCAGGGGGTTGGGGCACCGGGGAGCTGTTTTTT
D: NA
J: TRBJ2-2
V: TRBV6-4
size: NA

CDR3: CAISVQGSTDTQYF
DNA: TGTGCCATCAGTGTTCAGGGAAGCACAGATACGCAGTATTTT
D: NA
J: TRBJ2-3
V: TRBV10-3
size: NA

CDR3: CASSLAEGLDTQYF
DNA: TGCGCCAGCAGCTTGGCCGAGGGACTGGATACGCAGTATTTT
D: NA
J: TRBJ2-3
V: TRBV5-1
size: many

CDR3: CASRDTGRNYGYTF
DNA: TGTGCCAGCAGGGACACCGGGCGAAACTATGGCTACACCTTC
D: NA
J: TRBJ1-2
V: TRBV6-1
size: NA

CDR3: CASTRTGGNYEQYF
DNA: TGTGCCAGTACCAGGACAGGGGGTAACTACGAGCAGTACTTC
D: TRBD1
J: TRBJ2-7
V: TRBV19
size: NA

CDR3: CASSQGIAANYEQYF
DNA: TGCGCCAGCAGCCAAGGAATAGCGGCTAACTACGAGCAGTACTTC
D: NA
J: TRBJ2-7
V: TRBV4-1
size: few

CDR3: CASSLEGGISNEKLFF
DNA: TGTGCCAGCAGCTTGGAGGGAGGAATCTCTAATGAAAAACTGTTTTTT
D: NA
J: TRBJ1-4
V: TRBV5-5
size: NA

CDR3: CASSLRVGEKLFF
DNA: TGTGCCAGCAGCCTCCGGGTGGGTGAAAAACTGTTTTTT
D: NA
J: TRBJ1-4
V: TRBV11-2
size: few

CDR3: CASRPGTAYPRVDTQYF
DNA: TGCGCCAGCAGACCCGGGACAGCCTATCCCAGAGTGGATACGCAGTATTTT
D: TRBD1
J: TRBJ2-3
V: TRBV5-1
size: NA

CDR3: CASKTGADTQYF
DNA: TGTGCCAGCAAGACAGGAGCAGATACGCAGTATTTT
D: NA
J: TRBJ2-3
V: TRBV6-2/TRBV6-3
size: NA

CDR3: CASSWLAGGSYNEQFF
DNA: TGTGCCAGCAGTTGGCTAGCGGGGGGTTCCTACAATGAGCAGTTCTTC
D: TRBD2
J: TRBJ2-1
V: TRBV6-2/TRBV6-3
size: few

CDR3: CSAGGTGQETQYF
DNA: TGCAGTGCCGGTGGGACAGGGCAAGAGACCCAGTACTTC
D: TRBD1
J: TRBJ2-5
V: TRBV20-1
size: NA

CDR3: CASSSPGGGYEQYF
DNA: TGTGCCAGCAGCTCCCCCGGCGGCGGCTACGAGCAGTACTTC
D: NA
J: TRBJ2-7
V: TRBV7-2
size: many